The rows below give T cell receptor beta chains drawn from one sample of a study of beta chain features in type 1 diabetes. Libraries were prepared by immunoSEQ multiplex PCR; TCRdb keeps only in-frame clonotypes and omits some of them. The sample has over 500,000 clones; about a sixth are singletons. The material sequenced was naive CD4+ T cells from blood. The receptors derive from a man younger than 30 in good health. The CDR3 runs from the conserved cysteine through the conserved F or W. Fields, in order: V gene, J gene, clone size, D gene, CDR3 protein, CDR3 DNA. D genes are given only for firm matches. For some rows the clone size is stated as once, few or many, or as a class when expanded; others skip it.

TRBV28	TRBJ2-6	few	TRBD1	CASSSGGTSGANVLTF	TGTGCCAGCAGTTCAGGGGGCACCTCTGGGGCCAACGTCCTGACTTTC
TRBV7-2	TRBJ2-1	NA	TRBD1	CASSLGRDSYNEQFF	TGTGCCAGCAGCTTAGGCCGGGACAGTTACAATGAGCAGTTCTTC
TRBV4-2	TRBJ2-5	NA	TRBD2	CASRKTSGTQETQYF	TGTGCCAGCAGAAAGACTAGCGGGACTCAAGAGACCCAGTACTTC
TRBV7-2	TRBJ2-1	NA	TRBD2	CASSLIAGVNEQFF	TGTGCCAGCAGCTTGATAGCGGGAGTCAATGAGCAGTTCTTC
TRBV7-7	TRBJ2-5	NA	NA	CASSLVGGGRQETQYF	TGTGCTAGCAGCTTAGTGGGCGGGGGCCGCCAAGAGACCCAGTACTTC
TRBV9	TRBJ2-2	NA	TRBD2	CASRRTSGGLNTGELFF	TGTGCCAGCCGCAGGACTAGCGGGGGGCTGAACACCGGGGAGCTGTTTTTT
TRBV11-2	TRBJ2-5	NA	TRBD2	CASSLGTSGRAAETQYF	TGTGCCAGCAGCTTAGGAACTAGCGGGAGGGCCGCAGAGACCCAGTACTTC
TRBV2	TRBJ2-2	NA	NA	CASSVHPPTGELFF	TGTGCCAGCAGTGTTCACCCTCCCACCGGGGAGCTGTTTTTT
TRBV4-3	TRBJ2-4	many	NA	CASSQLSGNIQYF	TGCGCCAGCAGCCAACTCTCGGGAAACATTCAGTACTTC
TRBV19	TRBJ2-1	NA	TRBD2	CASSTRGSGYYNEQFF	TGTGCCAGTAGTACGCGGGGTAGCGGGTATTACAATGAGCAGTTCTTC
TRBV9	TRBJ1-2	NA	NA	CASSVGTGARGNYGYTF	TGTGCCAGCAGCGTAGGCACAGGCGCCAGAGGAAACTATGGCTACACCTTC
TRBV27	TRBJ2-7	few	TRBD1	CASRRGQGLSYEQYF	TGTGCCAGCAGACGGGGACAGGGGCTATCCTACGAGCAGTACTTC
TRBV4-3	TRBJ1-3	few	TRBD1	CASSQKGAAGNTIYF	TGCGCCAGCAGCCAAAAGGGGGCGGCCGGAAACACCATATATTTT
TRBV7-9	TRBJ2-5	NA	NA	CASSRRRAQETQYF	TGTGCCAGCAGTCGACGACGGGCCCAAGAGACCCAGTACTTC
TRBV12-5	TRBJ2-3	NA	NA	CASGLVKGRSTDTQYF	TGTGCTAGTGGTTTGGTAAAGGGCAGGAGCACAGATACGCAGTATTTT
TRBV7-9	TRBJ2-3	few	TRBD2	CASSSTSGGADTQYF	TGTGCCAGCAGCTCCACTAGCGGGGGGGCAGATACGCAGTATTTT
TRBV6-5	TRBJ2-7	NA	NA	CASSPQNPIYEQYF	TGTGCCAGCAGTCCGCAGAACCCAATCTACGAGCAGTACTTC
TRBV7-9	TRBJ1-5	NA	NA	CASSLERQGNQPQHF	TGTGCCAGCAGCCTCGAACGACAGGGCAATCAGCCCCAGCATTTT
TRBV28	TRBJ2-7	NA	TRBD1	CASTSPPGGVYEQYF	TGTGCCAGCACTTCCCCCCCAGGGGGAGTTTACGAGCAGTACTTC
TRBV6-5	TRBJ2-3	NA	NA	CASSKRGSTDTQYF	TGTGCCAGCAGTAAACGGGGGTCCACAGATACGCAGTATTTT
TRBV10-3	TRBJ2-5	NA	TRBD2	CAISGGTSGSAGETQYF	TGTGCCATCAGTGGCGGGACTAGCGGGAGCGCCGGAGAGACCCAGTACTTC
TRBV4-2	TRBJ2-7	few	NA	CASSQVGASSYYEQYF	TGTGCCAGCAGCCAAGTGGGGGCTAGCAGTTATTACGAGCAGTACTTC
TRBV6-5	TRBJ1-1	NA	TRBD1	CASSSDGTAGTEAFF	TGTGCCAGCAGTTCAGATGGGACAGCCGGCACTGAAGCTTTCTTT
TRBV7-2	TRBJ1-1	few	NA	CASSPTLTGNTEAFF	TGTGCCAGCAGCCCGACCCTTACAGGGAACACTGAAGCTTTCTTT
TRBV7-2	TRBJ1-2	few	TRBD1	CASTLTQGAYGYTF	TGTGCCAGCACCCTTACTCAGGGGGCCTACGGCTACACCTTC
TRBV18	TRBJ2-1	NA	NA	CASSRGGGQESRNEQFF	TGTGCCAGCTCCCGAGGAGGGGGGCAAGAATCTAGGAATGAGCAGTTCTTC
TRBV18	TRBJ2-1	few	NA	CASSPRTSSYNEQFF	TGTGCCAGCTCACCACGGACGAGCTCCTACAATGAGCAGTTCTTC
TRBV4-3	TRBJ1-5	few	NA	CASSHEGNQPQHF	TGCGCCAGCAGCCACGAGGGGAATCAGCCCCAGCATTTT
TRBV4-3	TRBJ2-7	NA	NA	CASSPSRGGEQYF	TGCGCCAGCAGCCCATCAAGGGGTGGCGAGCAGTACTTC
TRBV7-3	TRBJ1-1	NA	NA	CASSLEGRSHTEAFF	TGTGCCAGCAGCTTAGAAGGGAGGTCGCACACTGAAGCTTTCTTT
TRBV5-6	TRBJ1-1	NA	NA	CASSPLVSAEAFF	TGTGCCAGCAGCCCCCTCGTAAGCGCTGAAGCTTTCTTT
TRBV7-2	TRBJ1-2	NA	NA	CASSPGADSHYGYTF	TGTGCCAGCAGCCCAGGGGCCGACAGTCACTATGGCTACACCTTC
TRBV5-1	TRBJ2-7	NA	TRBD1	CASSLEDRPTYEQYF	TGCGCCAGCAGCTTGGAGGACAGGCCTACCTACGAGCAGTACTTC
TRBV18	TRBJ1-4	NA	NA	CASSPNRQNEKLFF	TGTGCCAGCTCACCAAACAGGCAGAATGAAAAACTGTTTTTT
TRBV30	TRBJ1-2	few	NA	CAWSVQSRGGYTF	TGTGCCTGGAGTGTACAAAGTCGAGGAGGCTACACCTTC
TRBV19	TRBJ1-1	NA	TRBD1	CASSIDRGETEAFF	TGTGCCAGTAGTATTGACAGGGGAGAGACTGAAGCTTTCTTT
TRBV7-9	TRBJ2-1	NA	TRBD2	CASSPTSAFMTINNEQFF	TGTGCCAGCAGTCCAACTAGCGCGTTCATGACGATAAACAATGAGCAGTTCTTC
TRBV7-9	TRBJ1-2	few	NA	CASRALVGANNYGYTF	TGTGCCAGCAGGGCCCTGGTGGGGGCTAATAACTATGGCTACACCTTC
TRBV6-6	TRBJ1-1	few	NA	CASSKGQRTEAFF	TGTGCCAGCAGTAAAGGACAGCGCACTGAAGCTTTCTTT
TRBV29-1	TRBJ1-1	few	NA	CSVGQVLKVAEAFF	TGCAGCGTTGGGCAAGTCCTAAAGGTTGCTGAAGCTTTCTTT
TRBV20-1	TRBJ2-1	few	NA	CSARPGSEQFF	TGCAGTGCTAGACCGGGTAGTGAGCAGTTCTTC
TRBV9	TRBJ1-6	NA	NA	CASSVARTENSPLHF	TGTGCCAGCAGCGTAGCTCGGACAGAAAATTCACCCCTCCACTTT
TRBV29-1	TRBJ2-4	many	NA	CSVEMDIQYF	TGCAGCGTTGAAATGGACATTCAGTACTTC
TRBV28	TRBJ1-2	NA	TRBD1	CASSPGDSRNYGYTF	TGTGCCAGCAGCCCCGGGGACAGTCGGAACTATGGCTACACCTTC